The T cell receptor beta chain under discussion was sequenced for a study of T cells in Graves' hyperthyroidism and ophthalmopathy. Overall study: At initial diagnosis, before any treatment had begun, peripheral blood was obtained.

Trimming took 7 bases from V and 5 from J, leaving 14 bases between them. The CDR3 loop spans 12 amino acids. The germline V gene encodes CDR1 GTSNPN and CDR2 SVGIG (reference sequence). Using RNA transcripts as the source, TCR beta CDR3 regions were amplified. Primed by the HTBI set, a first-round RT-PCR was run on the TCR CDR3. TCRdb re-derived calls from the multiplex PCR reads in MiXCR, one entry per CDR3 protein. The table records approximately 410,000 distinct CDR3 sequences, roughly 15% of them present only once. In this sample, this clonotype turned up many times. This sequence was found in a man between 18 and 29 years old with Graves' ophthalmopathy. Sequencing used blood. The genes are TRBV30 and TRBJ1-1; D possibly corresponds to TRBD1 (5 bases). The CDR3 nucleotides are TGTGCCTCCAGGGTTCGAGAAACTGAAGCTTTCTTT. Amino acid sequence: CASRVRETEAFF.